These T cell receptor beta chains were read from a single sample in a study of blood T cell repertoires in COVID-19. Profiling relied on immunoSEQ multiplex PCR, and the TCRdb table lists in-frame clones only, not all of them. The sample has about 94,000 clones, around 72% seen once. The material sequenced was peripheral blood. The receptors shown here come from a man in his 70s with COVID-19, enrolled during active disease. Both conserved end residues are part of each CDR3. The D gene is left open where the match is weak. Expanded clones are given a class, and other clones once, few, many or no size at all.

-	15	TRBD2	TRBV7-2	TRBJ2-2	TGTGCCAGCAGCTTAGTCCTAGCGGGAGTGGGGGAGCTGTTTTTT	CASSLVLAGVGELFF
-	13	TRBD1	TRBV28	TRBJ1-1	TGTGCCAGCAGTCGGGGACAGTACACTGAAGCTTTCTTT	CASSRGQYTEAFF
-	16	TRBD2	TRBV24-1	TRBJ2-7	TGTGCCACCAATCAGCGGGAGGGTCTAGGGGCCTACGAGCAGTACTTC	CATNQREGLGAYEQYF
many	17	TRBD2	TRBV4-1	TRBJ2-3	TGCGCCAGCAGCCAAGTGCGGACTAGCGTCTTCACAGATACGCAGTATTTT	CASSQVRTSVFTDTQYF
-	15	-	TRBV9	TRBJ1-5	TGTGCCAGCAGCGTAGACACAGGGTGGAATCAGCCCCAGCATTTT	CASSVDTGWNQPQHF
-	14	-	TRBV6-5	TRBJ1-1	TGTGCCAGCAGTTACTCAGGGGGGAACACTGAAGCTTTCTTT	CASSYSGGNTEAFF
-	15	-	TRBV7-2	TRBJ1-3	TGTGCCAGCAGCTTAGTTGGAGGGGTAGGAAACACCATATATTTT	CASSLVGGVGNTIYF
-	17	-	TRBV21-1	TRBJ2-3	TGTGCCAGCAGCACCCGGGATCTAGCGGGTGAGATAGATACGCAGTATTTT	CASSTRDLAGEIDTQYF
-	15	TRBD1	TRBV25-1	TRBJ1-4	TGTGCCAGCAGTGTTGACAGGGGCCTTAATGAAAAACTGTTTTTT	CASSVDRGLNEKLFF
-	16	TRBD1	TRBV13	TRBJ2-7	TGTGCCAGCAGCTTAGGGGAGACAGGGCTTCCCTACGAGCAGTACTTC	CASSLGETGLPYEQYF
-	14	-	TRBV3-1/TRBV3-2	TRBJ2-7	TGTGCCAGCACTCCCGGGACAATGGATTACGAGCAGTACTTC	CASTPGTMDYEQYF
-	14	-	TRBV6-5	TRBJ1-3	TGTGCCAGCAGTTACTCGAGTGCAGGCAACACCATATATTTT	CASSYSSAGNTIYF
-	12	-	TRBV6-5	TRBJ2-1	TGTGCCGCCAGAGGCGGCTACAATGAGCAGTTCTTC	CAARGGYNEQFF
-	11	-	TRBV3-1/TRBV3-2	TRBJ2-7	TGTGCCAGCAGCCTGAGCTACGAGCAGTACTTC	CASSLSYEQYF
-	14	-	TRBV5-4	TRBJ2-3	TGTGCCAGCACCCTAGAGGCTAGCACAGATACGCAGTATTTT	CASTLEASTDTQYF
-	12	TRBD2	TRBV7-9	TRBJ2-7	TGTGCCGCCAAAAATGGGTCTAGCGGGACAGACTTC	CAAKNGSSGTDF
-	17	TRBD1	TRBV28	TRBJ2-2	TGTGCCAGCAGTTCGGTCAGTACAGGGGACATCACCGGGGAGCTGTTTTTT	CASSSVSTGDITGELFF
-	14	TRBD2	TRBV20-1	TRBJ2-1	TGCAGTGCTAGTGCGGGGAGGGCCCCAATCGAGCAGTTCTTC	CSASAGRAPIEQFF
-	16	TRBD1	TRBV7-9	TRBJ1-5	TGTGCCAGCAGCCAGGAACCGGGACAGGGAGGTCAGCCCCAGCATTTT	CASSQEPGQGGQPQHF
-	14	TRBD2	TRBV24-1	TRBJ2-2	TGTGCCACCCAAGCGGGGGCGAACACCGGGGAGCTGTTTTTT	CATQAGANTGELFF
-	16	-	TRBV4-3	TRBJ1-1	TGCGCCAGCAGCCAAGAATTGGGGGTCAGGGGCCGCGGTGCTGTGTTT	CASSQELGVRGRGAVF
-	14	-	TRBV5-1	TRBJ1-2	TGCGCCAGCTCCAAGGACAGCCCTAACTATGGCTACACCTTC	CASSKDSPNYGYTF
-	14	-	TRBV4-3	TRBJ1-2	TGCGCCAGCAGCCACCCCGGGGGGAGGTATGGCTACACCTTC	CASSHPGGRYGYTF
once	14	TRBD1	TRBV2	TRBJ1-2	TGTGCCAGCAGTATTCAGGGGGCGAGCTATGGCTACACCTTC	CASSIQGASYGYTF
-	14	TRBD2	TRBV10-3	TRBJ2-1	TGTGCCACCCGGGAGGCAGGGTATATGGGTGAGCAGTTCTTC	CATREAGYMGEQFF
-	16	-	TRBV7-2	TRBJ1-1	TGTGCCAGCAGCCATGGGGCGGGGCGAATAGGAGTTGAAGCTTTCTTT	CASSHGAGRIGVEAFF
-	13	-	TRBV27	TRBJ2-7	TGTGCCAGCAGTTTCCAGGGGCCCTACGAGCAGTACTTC	CASSFQGPYEQYF
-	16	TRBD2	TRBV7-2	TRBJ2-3	TGTGCCAGCAGCCCACCGGGGAGCGGGAGGACAGATACGCAGTATTTT	CASSPPGSGRTDTQYF
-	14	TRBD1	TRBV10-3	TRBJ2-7	TGTGCCATCAGTGCGGGACAGGGGGACCGGGAGCAGTACTTC	CAISAGQGDREQYF
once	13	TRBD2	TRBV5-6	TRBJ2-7	TGTGCCAGCAGTGCCGGGGGGAGCTCCTCATGGGTATTC	CASSAGGSSSWVF
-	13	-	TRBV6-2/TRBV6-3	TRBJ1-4	TGTGCCAGCAGTTACGCCTGGGGAGGGGAACTGTTTTTT	CASSYAWGGELFF
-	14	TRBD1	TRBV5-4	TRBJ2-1	TGTGCCAGCAACCCGGGACAGGGGGTTTATGAGCAGTTCTTC	CASNPGQGVYEQFF
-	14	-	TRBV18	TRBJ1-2	TGTGCCAGCTCACCCGAGCGGGGCGGCTATGGCTACACCTTC	CASSPERGGYGYTF
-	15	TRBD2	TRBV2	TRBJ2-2	TGTGCCAGCCGGCAAACGGGGGGGAGCACCGGGGAGCTGTTTTTT	CASRQTGGSTGELFF
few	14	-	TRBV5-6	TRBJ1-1	TGTGCCAGCAGTTATTTGGGCCTGAACACTGAAGCTTTCTTT	CASSYLGLNTEAFF
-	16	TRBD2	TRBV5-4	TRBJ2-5	TGTGCCAGCAGCTTGGTATCGGGACTAGCGAAAGAGACCCAGTACTTC	CASSLVSGLAKETQYF
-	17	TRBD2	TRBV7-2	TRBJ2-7	TGTGCCAGCAGCTTAGGTTCGGAGACTAGCGGGAGGGCCGAGCAGTACTTC	CASSLGSETSGRAEQYF
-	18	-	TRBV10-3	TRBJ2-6	TGTGCCATCAGTGGGGAGTCCTGTAATACAAAGTCGGGCCAACGTCCTGACTTC	CAISGESCNTKSGQRPDF
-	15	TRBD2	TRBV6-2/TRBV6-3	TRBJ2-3	TGTGCCAGCAGTTGGGCGGGACTACCCACAGATACGCAGTATTTT	CASSWAGLPTDTQYF
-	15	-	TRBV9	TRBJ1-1	TGTGCCAGCAGCCCAGGATTCATGGAGAACACTGAAGCTTTCTTT	CASSPGFMENTEAFF
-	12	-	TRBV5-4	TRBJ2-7	TGTGCCAGCAGCTTGGAACAGTACGAGCAGTACTTC	CASSLEQYEQYF
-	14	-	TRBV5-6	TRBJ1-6	TGTGCCAGCAGCTTGGAACGGGGGGATTCACCCCTCCACTTT	CASSLERGDSPLHF
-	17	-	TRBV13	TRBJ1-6	TGTGCCAGCAGCTCAATCACCGGGAGGGACTCCCATTCACCCCTCCACTTT	CASSSITGRDSHSPLHF
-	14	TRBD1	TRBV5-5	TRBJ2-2	TGTGCCAGCAGCTCAGGGACAGGGACCGGGGAGCTGTTTTTT	CASSSGTGTGELFF
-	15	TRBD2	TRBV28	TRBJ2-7	TGTGCCAGCAGTGCCCGGACTAGCGGTAACTACGAGCAGTACTTC	CASSARTSGNYEQYF
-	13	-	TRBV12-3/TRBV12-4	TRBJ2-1	TGTGCCAGCAGTGACCAGGGGTTCGGTGAGCAGTTCTTC	CASSDQGFGEQFF
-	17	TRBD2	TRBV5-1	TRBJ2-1	TGCGCCAGCAGCCTAGGACTAGCGGGGAGCTCCTACAATGAGCAGTTCTTC	CASSLGLAGSSYNEQFF
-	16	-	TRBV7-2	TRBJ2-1	TGTGCCAGCAGCTTAGCGAACGTAGGGGGGGGCAATGAGCAGTTCTTC	CASSLANVGGGNEQFF
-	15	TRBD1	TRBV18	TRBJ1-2	TGTGCCAGCTCGAGCAAACAGGGGGCTAACTATGGCTACACCTTC	CASSSKQGANYGYTF
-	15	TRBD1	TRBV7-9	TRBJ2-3	TGTGCCAGCAGCCAGGGGACAGGGGGCACAGATACGCAGTATTTT	CASSQGTGGTDTQYF
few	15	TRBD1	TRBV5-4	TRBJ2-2	TGTGCCAGCAGCCCCGGGACAGGCCAGACCGGGGAGCTGTTTTTT	CASSPGTGQTGELFF
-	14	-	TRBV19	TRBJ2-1	TGTGCCAGTAGTAAGGTTCTAGTTTACAATGAGCAGTTCTTC	CASSKVLVYNEQFF
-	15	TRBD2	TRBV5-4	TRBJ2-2	TGTGCCAGCAGCCCTGGAGGGCGGGGAGGGGGGGAGCTGTTTTTT	CASSPGGRGGGELFF